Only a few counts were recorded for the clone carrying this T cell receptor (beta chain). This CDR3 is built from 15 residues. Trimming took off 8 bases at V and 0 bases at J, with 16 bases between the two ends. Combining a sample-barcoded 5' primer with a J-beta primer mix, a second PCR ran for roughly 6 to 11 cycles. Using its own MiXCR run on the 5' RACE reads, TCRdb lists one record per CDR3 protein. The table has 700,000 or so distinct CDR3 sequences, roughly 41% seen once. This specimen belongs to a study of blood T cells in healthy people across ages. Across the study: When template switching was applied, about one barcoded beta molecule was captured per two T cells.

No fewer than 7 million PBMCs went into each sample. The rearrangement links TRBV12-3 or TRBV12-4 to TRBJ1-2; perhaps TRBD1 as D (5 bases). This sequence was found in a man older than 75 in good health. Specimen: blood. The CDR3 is CASRNPGRSNYGYTF. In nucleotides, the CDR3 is TGTGCCAGCCGGAATCCGGGACGCTCTAACTATGGCTACACCTTC.